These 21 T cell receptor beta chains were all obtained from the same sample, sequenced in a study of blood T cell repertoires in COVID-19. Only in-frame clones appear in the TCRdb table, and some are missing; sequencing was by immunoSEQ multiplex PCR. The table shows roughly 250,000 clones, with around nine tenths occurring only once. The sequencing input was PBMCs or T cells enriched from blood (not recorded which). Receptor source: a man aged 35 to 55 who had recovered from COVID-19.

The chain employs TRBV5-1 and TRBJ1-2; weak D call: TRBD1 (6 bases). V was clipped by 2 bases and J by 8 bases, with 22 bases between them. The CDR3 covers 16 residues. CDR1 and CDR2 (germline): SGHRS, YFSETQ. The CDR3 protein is CASSLLGGGTSQGYTF. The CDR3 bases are TGCGCCAGCAGCTTACTGGGAGGGGGGACGTCTCAGGGCTACACCTTC.

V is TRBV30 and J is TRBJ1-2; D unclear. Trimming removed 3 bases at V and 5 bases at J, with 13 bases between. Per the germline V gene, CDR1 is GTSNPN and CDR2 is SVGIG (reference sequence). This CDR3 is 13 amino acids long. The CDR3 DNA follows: TGTGCCTGGAGGATAGGAGAGGTATATGGCTACACCTTC. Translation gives CAWRIGEVYGYTF.

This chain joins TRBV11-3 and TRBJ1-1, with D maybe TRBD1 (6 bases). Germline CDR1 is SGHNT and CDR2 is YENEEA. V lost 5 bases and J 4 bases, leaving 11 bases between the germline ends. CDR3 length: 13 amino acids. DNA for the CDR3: TGTGCCAGCAGCGAAGGGACAATCACTGAAGCTTTCTTT. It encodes CASSEGTITEAFF.

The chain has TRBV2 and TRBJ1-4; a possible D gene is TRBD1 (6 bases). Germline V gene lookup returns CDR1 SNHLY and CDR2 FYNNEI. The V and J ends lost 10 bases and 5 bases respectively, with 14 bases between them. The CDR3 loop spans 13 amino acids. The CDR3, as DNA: TGTGCCATACTCAGGGGCGACAATGAAAAACTGTTTTTT. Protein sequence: CAILRGDNEKLFF.

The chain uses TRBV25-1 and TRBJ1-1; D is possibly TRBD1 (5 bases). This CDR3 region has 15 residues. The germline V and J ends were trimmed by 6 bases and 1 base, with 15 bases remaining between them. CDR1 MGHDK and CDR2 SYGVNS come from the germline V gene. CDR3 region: CASRPWEGRNTEAFF. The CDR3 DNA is TGTGCCAGCAGGCCCTGGGAGGGGCGGAACACTGAAGCTTTCTTT.

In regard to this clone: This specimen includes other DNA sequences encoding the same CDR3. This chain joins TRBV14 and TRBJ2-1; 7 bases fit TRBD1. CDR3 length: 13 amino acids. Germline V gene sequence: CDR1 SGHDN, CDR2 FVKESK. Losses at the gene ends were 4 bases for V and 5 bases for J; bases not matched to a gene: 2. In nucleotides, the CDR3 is TGTGCCAGCAGCCTACAGGGGAACAATGAGCAGTTCTTC. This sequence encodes CASSLQGNNEQFF.

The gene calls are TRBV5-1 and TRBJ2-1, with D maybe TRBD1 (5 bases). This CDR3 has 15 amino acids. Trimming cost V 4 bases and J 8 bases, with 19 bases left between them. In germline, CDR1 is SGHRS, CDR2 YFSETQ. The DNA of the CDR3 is TGCGCCAGCAGCGTGGGCAGGGTGGTCGATGATGAGCAGTTCTTC. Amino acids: CASSVGRVVDDEQFF.

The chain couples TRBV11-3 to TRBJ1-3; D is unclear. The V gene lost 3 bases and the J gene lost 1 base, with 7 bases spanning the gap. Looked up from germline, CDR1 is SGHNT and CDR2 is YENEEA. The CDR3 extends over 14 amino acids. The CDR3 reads CASSFGASGNTIYF. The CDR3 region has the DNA TGTGCCAGCAGCTTCGGAGCGTCTGGAAACACCATATATTTT.

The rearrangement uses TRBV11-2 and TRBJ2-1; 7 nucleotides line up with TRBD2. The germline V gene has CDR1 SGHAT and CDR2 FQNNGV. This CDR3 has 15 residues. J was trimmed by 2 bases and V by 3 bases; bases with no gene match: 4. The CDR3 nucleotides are TGTGCCAGCAGCTTTATTGCGGGAGCCTACAATGAGCAGTTCTTC. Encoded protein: CASSFIAGAYNEQFF. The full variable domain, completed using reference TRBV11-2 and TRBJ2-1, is EAGVAQSPRYKIIEKRQSVAFWCNPISGHATLYWYQQILGQGPKLLIQFQNNGVVDDSQLPKDRFSAERLKGVDSTLKIQPAKLEDSAVYLCASSFIAGAYNEQFFGPGTRLTVL.

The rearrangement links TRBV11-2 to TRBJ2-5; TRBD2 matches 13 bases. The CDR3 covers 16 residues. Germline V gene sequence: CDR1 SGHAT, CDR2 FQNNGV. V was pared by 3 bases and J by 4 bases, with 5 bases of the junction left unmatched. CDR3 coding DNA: TGTGCCAGCAGCTTTACTAGCGGGGGGGGTGGAGAGACCCAGTACTTC. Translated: CASSFTSGGGGETQYF.

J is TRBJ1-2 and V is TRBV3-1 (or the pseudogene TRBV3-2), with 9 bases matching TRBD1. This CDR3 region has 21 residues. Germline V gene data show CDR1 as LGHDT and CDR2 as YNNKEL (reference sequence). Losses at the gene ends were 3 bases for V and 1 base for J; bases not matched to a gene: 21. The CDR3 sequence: CASSQGIGTGCILWLNYGYTF. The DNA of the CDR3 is TGTGCCAGCAGCCAGGGGATAGGGACAGGGTGCATCTTATGGCTTAACTATGGCTACACCTTC.

CDR3 sequence reads: CASSYGSWRAGTGELFF. The CDR3 DNA sequence: TGTGCCAGCAGTTACGGGTCCTGGAGGGCCGGCACCGGGGAGCTGTTTTTT. The gene calls are TRBV6-2 or TRBV6-3 and TRBJ2-2, with a tentative D call TRBD2 (6 bases). This CDR3 region has 17 residues. V lost 2 bases and J lost 4, with 17 bases in between. Germline V CDR1 and CDR2: MNHEY, SVGEGT.

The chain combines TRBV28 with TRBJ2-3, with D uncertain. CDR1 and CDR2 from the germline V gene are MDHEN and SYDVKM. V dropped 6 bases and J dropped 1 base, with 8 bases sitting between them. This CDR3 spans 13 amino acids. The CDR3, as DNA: TGTGCCAGCAGCCGAGGAGGCACAGATACGCAGTATTTT. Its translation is CASSRGGTDTQYF.

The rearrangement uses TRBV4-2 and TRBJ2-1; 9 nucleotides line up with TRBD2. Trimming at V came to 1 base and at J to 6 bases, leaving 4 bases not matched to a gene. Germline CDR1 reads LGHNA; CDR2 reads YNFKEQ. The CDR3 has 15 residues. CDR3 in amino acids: CASSQGTSVSNEQFF. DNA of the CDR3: TGTGCCAGCAGCCAAGGGACTAGCGTTTCCAATGAGCAGTTCTTC.

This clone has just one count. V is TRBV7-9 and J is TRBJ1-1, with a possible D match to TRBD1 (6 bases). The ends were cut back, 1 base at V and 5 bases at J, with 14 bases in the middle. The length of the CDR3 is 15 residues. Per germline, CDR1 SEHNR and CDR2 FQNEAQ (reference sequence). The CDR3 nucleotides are TGTGCCAGCAGCTTAGGGCACAGGGTGGGGACTGAAGCTTTCTTT. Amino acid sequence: CASSLGHRVGTEAFF.

In DNA, the CDR3 is TGTGCCAGCAGCCAAGAGCTATCGGGGGATAATAGTATTTACGAGCAGTACTTC. This encodes CASSQELSGDNSIYEQYF. The chain joins TRBV4-2 to TRBJ2-7; weak D call: TRBD2 (6 bases). With 0 bases removed from V and 4 bases from J, the gap between germline ends came to 22 bases. The CDR3 length is 18 residues. Per germline, CDR1 LGHNA and CDR2 YNFKEQ.

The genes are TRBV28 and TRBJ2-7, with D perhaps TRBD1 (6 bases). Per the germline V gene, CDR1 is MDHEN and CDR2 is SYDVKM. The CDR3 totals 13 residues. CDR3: CAVGQGTPREQYF. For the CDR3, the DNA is TGTGCGGTAGGGCAGGGGACCCCTCGCGAGCAGTACTTC.

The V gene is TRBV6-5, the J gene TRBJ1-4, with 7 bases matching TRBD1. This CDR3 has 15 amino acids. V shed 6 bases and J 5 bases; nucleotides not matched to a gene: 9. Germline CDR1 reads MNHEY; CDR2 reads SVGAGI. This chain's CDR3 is CASRKDGTANEKLFF. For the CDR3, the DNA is TGTGCCAGCAGGAAAGATGGGACAGCGAATGAAAAACTGTTTTTT.

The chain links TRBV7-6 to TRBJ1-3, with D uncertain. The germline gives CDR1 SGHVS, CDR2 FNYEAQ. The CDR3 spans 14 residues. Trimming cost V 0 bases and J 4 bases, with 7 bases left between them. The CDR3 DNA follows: TGTGCCAGCAGCTTAGCGGTCAGGGGAAACACCATATATTTT. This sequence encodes CASSLAVRGNTIYF.

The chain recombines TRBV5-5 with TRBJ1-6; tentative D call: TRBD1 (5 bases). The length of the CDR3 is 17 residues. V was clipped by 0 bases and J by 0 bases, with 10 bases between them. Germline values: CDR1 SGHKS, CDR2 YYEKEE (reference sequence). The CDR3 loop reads CASSLVGGSSYNSPLHF. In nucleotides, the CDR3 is TGTGCCAGCAGCTTGGTTGGGGGGAGCTCCTATAATTCACCCCTCCACTTT.

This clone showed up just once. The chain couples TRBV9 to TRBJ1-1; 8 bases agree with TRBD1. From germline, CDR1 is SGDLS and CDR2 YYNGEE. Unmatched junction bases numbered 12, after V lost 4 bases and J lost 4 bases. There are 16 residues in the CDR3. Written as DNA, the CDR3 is TGTGCCAGCAGCTCCGAGAGGACAGGGCTGGGCACTGAAGCTTTCTTT. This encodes CASSSERTGLGTEAFF.